This entry concerns a single T cell receptor beta chain. Study processing details: Amplification from reference gene primers served as the basis for estimated nucleated cell counts. The data were produced by immunoSEQ multiplex PCR, yet TCRdb's version contains in-frame clones alone and is incomplete. That table furnishes V, J and clone size, whereas the DNA furnished D and trimming. The table lists more than 350,000 clones, roughly 90% of them singletons. The data are from a study of blood T cell repertoires in COVID-19. Looking at the study overall: Samples came from the United States, Italy and Spain, spanning acute and convalescent COVID-19.

The ends lost 3 bases at V and 0 bases at J; junction bases unmatched: 5. Germline V gene data show CDR1 as SGHTA and CDR2 as FQGNSA. This CDR3 is 19 amino acids long. Followed over time, Seattle patients had been enrolled while infection was active. The source material was peripheral blood. The gene calls are TRBV7-2 and TRBJ2-2, with 15 bases identical to TRBD2. The clonotype comes from a woman aged 25 to 45 with COVID-19, enrolled during active disease. The CDR3 region has the DNA TGTGCCAGCAGCTTTCCCGGGACTAGCGGGGGGACGAACACCGGGGAGCTGTTTTTT. Its protein is CASSFPGTSGGTNTGELFF. Based on the CDR3 plus reference TRBV7-2 and TRBJ2-2, the full variable domain is GAGVSQSPSNKVTEKGKDVELRCDPISGHTALYWYRQSLGQGLEFLIYFQGNSAPDKSGLPSDRFSAERTGGSVSTLTIQRTQQEDSAVYLCASSFPGTSGGTNTGELFFGEGSRLTVL.